Listed here is a single T cell receptor (beta chain). Its target is not known. This specimen comes from a study of shared clonotypes between healthy human individuals. The study, taken as a whole, reports: Rarefaction gave evidence that sorted-subset sequencing remained incomplete despite large depth. Among donors, sharing of clonotypes was expected to be affected by sequencing depth.

Germline V gene sequence: CDR1 SEHNR, CDR2 FQNEAQ (reference sequence). V lost 5 bases and J 0 bases, leaving 24 bases between the germline ends. The CDR3 spans 19 residues. A deep-level run was used for the assay. Generated by immunoSEQ multiplex PCR, the TCRdb table keeps only in-frame clones and is missing some. The sample records approximately 620,000 clones, more than 95% being singletons. The sequenced sample was naive CD4+ T cells sorted from blood. The subset was: CD45RA+ positively selected. The receptor was isolated from a woman aged 25 to 39 in good health. The chain uses TRBV7-9 and TRBJ2-3; tentatively, D is TRBD1 or TRBD2 (5 bases each). DNA of the CDR3: TGTGCCAGCAGCCCGAACTTCGGGACGCGGAAACTTAGCACAGATACGCAGTATTTT. Encoded protein: CASSPNFGTRKLSTDTQYF. Combining the CDR3 with reference TRBV7-9 and TRBJ2-3 gives the whole variable domain DTGVSQNPRHKITKRGQNVTFRCDPISEHNRLYWYRQTLGQGPEFLTYFQNEAQLEKSRLLSDRFSAERPKGSFSTLEIQRTEQGDSAMYLCASSPNFGTRKLSTDTQYFGPGTRLTVL.